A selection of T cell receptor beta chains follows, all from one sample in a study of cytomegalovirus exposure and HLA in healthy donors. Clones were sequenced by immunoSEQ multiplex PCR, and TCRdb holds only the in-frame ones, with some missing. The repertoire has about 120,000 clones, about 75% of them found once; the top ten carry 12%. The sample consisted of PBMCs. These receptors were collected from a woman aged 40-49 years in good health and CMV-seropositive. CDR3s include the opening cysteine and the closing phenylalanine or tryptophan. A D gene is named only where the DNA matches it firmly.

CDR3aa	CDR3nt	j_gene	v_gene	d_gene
CASSPRDRGTYEQFF	TGTGCCAGCAGTCCCCGGGACAGGGGTACATATGAGCAGTTCTTC	TRBJ2-1	TRBV6-5	TRBD1
CASSLTPGTGGNQPQHF	TGTGCCAGCAGCTTGACCCCAGGGACAGGAGGCAATCAGCCCCAGCATTTT	TRBJ1-5	TRBV5-5	TRBD1
CASSDRTGSRPQHF	TGTGCCAGCAGTGATAGGACAGGGTCCAGGCCCCAGCATTTT	TRBJ1-5	TRBV2	TRBD1
CASSTGLAGASNTGELFF	TGTGCCAGCAGCACTGGACTAGCGGGGGCTTCGAACACCGGGGAGCTGTTTTTT	TRBJ2-2	TRBV21-1	NA
CASSQGDRGWRNTEAFF	TGTGCCAGCAGCCAAGGGGACAGGGGGTGGAGGAACACTGAAGCTTTCTTT	TRBJ1-1	TRBV14	TRBD1
CASRSASGSQETQYF	TGTGCCAGCAGGTCAGCTAGCGGTTCCCAAGAGACCCAGTACTTC	TRBJ2-5	TRBV5-4	TRBD2
CASSHGGQETQYF	TGCGCCAGCAGCCACGGGGGCCAAGAGACCCAGTACTTC	TRBJ2-5	TRBV5-1	NA
CSGALGGGYTF	TGCAGTGGGGCGCTGGGAGGTGGCTACACCTTC	TRBJ1-2	TRBV20-1	NA
CASTSGNTIYF	TGTGCCAGCACCTCGGGAAACACCATATATTTT	TRBJ1-3	TRBV6-5	NA
CASSHGQGARDEQFF	TGTGCCAGCAGTCACGGACAGGGGGCGAGAGATGAGCAGTTCTTC	TRBJ2-1	TRBV27	TRBD1
CASSDGTSPLHF	TGTGCCAGCAGTGATGGCACTTCACCCCTCCACTTT	TRBJ1-6	TRBV6-1	NA
CAGGTGVNSPLHF	TGTGCCGGAGGGACAGGAGTTAATTCACCCCTCCACTTT	TRBJ1-6	TRBV2	TRBD1
CASCERSGAHDEQYF	TGTGCCAGCTGCGAAAGGTCAGGGGCGCACGACGAGCAGTACTTC	TRBJ2-7	TRBV11-2	NA
CASSLAQGLYGYTF	TGCGCCAGCAGCTTGGCTCAGGGGCTCTATGGCTACACCTTC	TRBJ1-2	TRBV5-1	NA
CASSLVGTSGGPLSGELFF	TGCGCCAGCAGCTTGGTGGGGACTAGCGGGGGACCGTTATCCGGGGAGCTGTTTTTT	TRBJ2-2	TRBV5-1	TRBD2
CASSKEEVRGTEAFF	TGTGCCAGCAGCAAAGAAGAGGTAAGGGGCACTGAAGCTTTCTTT	TRBJ1-1	TRBV21-1	NA
CASSVAAVNTEAFF	TGTGCCAGCAGCGTAGCGGCGGTTAACACTGAAGCTTTCTTT	TRBJ1-1	TRBV9	NA
CASSLTGEEETQYF	TGCGCCAGCAGCCTGACAGGGGAGGAAGAGACCCAGTACTTC	TRBJ2-5	TRBV5-1	TRBD1
CASSIEPSYEQYF	TGTGCCAGTAGTATCGAGCCGAGCTACGAGCAGTACTTC	TRBJ2-7	TRBV19	NA
CASSYKGVAFF	TGTGCCAGCAGTTACAAAGGGGTAGCTTTCTTT	TRBJ1-1	TRBV6-5	NA
CASSQGQINGEKLFF	TGCGCCAGCAGCCAGGGACAGATCAATGGAGAAAAACTGTTTTTT	TRBJ1-4	TRBV4-1	TRBD1
CASSPPRASGYNEQFF	TGTGCCAGCAGCCCCCCCCGGGCTAGCGGATACAATGAGCAGTTCTTC	TRBJ2-1	TRBV6-6	TRBD2